This T cell receptor (beta chain) was documented in a study of beta chain features in type 1 diabetes. CDR1 and CDR2 (germline): SGHAT, FQNNGV. The CDR3 covers 13 residues. Trimming left V 1 base short and J 3 bases short, with 6 bases between. Study-level findings and limits: Moderately but significantly shorter TCRB CDR3s were found in Type 1 diabetes patients in all four CD4+ subsets. More deletions and fewer insertions at VDJ junctions were found in patients with type 1 diabetes. Sequencing from cDNA could over-represent high-TCR-expressing cells. Whether HLA type influences TCRB rearrangement remained unresolved here.

cDNA synthesis used the whole RNA isolate, giving expressed TCRB sequences. The data were produced by immunoSEQ multiplex PCR, yet TCRdb's version contains in-frame clones alone and is incomplete. The table lists 120,000 to 150,000 clones, roughly 53% of them singletons. For this clone: Its antigen is undetermined.

This TCR was sampled from a young man in good health. V is TRBV11-2 and J is TRBJ2-5, with TRBD2 as a possible D gene (6 bases). Sequencing input: Tregs from blood. CDR3 residues: CASSLGLEETQYF. DNA of the CDR3: TGTGCCAGCAGCTTAGGACTAGAAGAGACCCAGTACTTC. Full variable domain (remainder filled in from reference TRBV11-2 and TRBJ2-5): EAGVAQSPRYKIIEKRQSVAFWCNPISGHATLYWYQQILGQGPKLLIQFQNNGVVDDSQLPKDRFSAERLKGVDSTLKIQPAKLEDSAVYLCASSLGLEETQYFGPGTRLLVL.